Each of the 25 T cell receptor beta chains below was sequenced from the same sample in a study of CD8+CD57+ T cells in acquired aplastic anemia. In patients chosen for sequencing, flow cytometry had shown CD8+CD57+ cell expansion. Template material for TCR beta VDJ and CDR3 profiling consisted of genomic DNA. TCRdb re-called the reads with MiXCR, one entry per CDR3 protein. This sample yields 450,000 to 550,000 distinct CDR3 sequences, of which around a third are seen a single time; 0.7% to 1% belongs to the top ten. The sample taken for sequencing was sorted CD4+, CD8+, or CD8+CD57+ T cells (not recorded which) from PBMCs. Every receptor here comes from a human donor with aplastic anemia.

CDR3: CSVPTGASAGYTF. The CDR3 nucleotides read TGCAGCGTGCCGACGGGGGCGTCAGCTGGCTACACCTTC. The V and J genes are TRBV29-1 and TRBJ1-2; D perhaps matches TRBD1 (6 bases). Germline V gene lookup returns CDR1 SQVTM and CDR2 ANQGSEA. Trimming shortened V by 6 bases and J by 7 bases, and 18 bases separated the two germline ends. The CDR3 spans 13 residues.

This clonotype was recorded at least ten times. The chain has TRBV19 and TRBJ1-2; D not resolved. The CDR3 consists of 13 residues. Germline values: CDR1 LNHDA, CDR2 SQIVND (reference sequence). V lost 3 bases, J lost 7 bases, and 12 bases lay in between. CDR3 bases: TGTGCCAGTAGTATCGACTTAATGGGTGGCTACACCTTC. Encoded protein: CASSIDLMGGYTF.

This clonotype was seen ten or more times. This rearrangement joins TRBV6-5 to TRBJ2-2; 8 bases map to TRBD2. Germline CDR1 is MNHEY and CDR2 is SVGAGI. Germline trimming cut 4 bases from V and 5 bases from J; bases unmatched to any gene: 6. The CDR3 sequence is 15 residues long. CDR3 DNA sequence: TGTGCCAGCAGTTCCCTAGCGGGCGGTACCGGGGAGCTGTTTTTT. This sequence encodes CASSSLAGGTGELFF.

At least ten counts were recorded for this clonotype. The CDR3 DNA reads as TGTGCCAGCAGCTTTGGGGGCGGTGAAAAACTGTTTTTT. This encodes CASSFGGGEKLFF. The V and J genes are TRBV7-9 and TRBJ1-4; D possibly corresponds to TRBD1 (6 bases). V was pared by 3 bases and J by 7 bases, with 9 bases between. The CDR3 has 13 amino acids. The germline V gene has CDR1 SEHNR and CDR2 FQNEAQ (reference sequence).

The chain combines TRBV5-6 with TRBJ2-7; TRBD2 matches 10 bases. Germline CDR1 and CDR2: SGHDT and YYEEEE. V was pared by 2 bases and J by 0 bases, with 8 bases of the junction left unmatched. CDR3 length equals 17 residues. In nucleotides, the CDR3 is TGTGCCAGCAGCTTACTAGCGGGGAGACAGTCCTCCTACGAGCAGTACTTC. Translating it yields CASSLLAGRQSSYEQYF.

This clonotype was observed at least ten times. The CDR3 protein is CASSQDGQGDQPQHF. In DNA, the CDR3 is TGCGCCAGCAGCCAAGATGGACAGGGGGATCAGCCCCAGCATTTT. The chain links TRBV4-3 to TRBJ1-5; 10 bases line up with TRBD1. CDR1 LGHNA and CDR2 YSLEER come from the germline V gene. V was clipped by 0 bases and J by 5 bases; unmatched bases: 1. This CDR3 contains 15 residues.

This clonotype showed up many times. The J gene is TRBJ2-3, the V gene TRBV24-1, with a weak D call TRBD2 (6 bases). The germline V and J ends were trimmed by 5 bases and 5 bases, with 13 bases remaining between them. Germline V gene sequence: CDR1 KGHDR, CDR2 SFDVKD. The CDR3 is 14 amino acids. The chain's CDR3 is CATSVPGAGDTQYF. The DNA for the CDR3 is TGTGCCACCAGTGTTCCGGGAGCGGGAGATACGCAGTATTTT.

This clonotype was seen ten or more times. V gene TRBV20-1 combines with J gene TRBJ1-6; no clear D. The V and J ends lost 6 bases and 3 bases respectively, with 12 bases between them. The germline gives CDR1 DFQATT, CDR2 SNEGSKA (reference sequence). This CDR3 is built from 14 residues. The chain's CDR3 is CSATPAGYNSPLHF. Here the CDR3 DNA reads TGCAGTGCCACCCCCGCAGGCTATAATTCACCCCTCCACTTT.

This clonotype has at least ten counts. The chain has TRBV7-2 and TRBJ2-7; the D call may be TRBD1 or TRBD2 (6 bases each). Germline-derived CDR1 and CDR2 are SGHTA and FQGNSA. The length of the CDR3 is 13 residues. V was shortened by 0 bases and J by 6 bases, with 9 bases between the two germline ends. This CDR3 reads CASSLATGAEQYF. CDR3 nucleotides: TGTGCCAGCAGCTTAGCTACGGGGGCCGAGCAGTACTTC.

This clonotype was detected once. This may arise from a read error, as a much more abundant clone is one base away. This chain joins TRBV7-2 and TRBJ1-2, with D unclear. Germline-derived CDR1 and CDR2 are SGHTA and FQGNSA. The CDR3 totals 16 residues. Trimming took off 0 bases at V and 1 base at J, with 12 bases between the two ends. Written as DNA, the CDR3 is TGTGCCAGCAGCTTAGCCCGCAAAAGTGGTAACTATGGCTACACCTTC. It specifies CASSLARKSGNYGYTF.

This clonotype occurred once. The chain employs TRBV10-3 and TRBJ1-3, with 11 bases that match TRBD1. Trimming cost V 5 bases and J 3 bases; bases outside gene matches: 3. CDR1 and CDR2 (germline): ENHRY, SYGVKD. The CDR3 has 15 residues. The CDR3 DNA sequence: TGTGCCATCAGTCCTGGGACAGGGGGTGGAAACACCATATATTTT. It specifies CAISPGTGGGNTIYF.

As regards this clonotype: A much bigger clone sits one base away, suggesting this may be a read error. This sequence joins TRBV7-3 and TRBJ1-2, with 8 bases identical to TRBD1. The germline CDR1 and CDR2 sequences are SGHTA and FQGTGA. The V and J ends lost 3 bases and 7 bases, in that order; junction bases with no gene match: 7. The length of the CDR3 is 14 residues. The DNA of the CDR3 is TGTGCCAGCAGCTTGAGCAGGGGGCACTGTGGCTACACCTTC. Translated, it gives CASSLSRGHCGYTF.

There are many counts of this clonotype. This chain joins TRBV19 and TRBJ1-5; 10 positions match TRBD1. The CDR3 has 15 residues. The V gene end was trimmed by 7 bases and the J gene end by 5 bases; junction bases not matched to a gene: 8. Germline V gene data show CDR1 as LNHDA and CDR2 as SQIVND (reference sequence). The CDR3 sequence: CASKKGDRGDQPQHF. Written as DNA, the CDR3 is TGTGCCAGTAAAAAGGGGGACAGGGGTGATCAGCCCCAGCATTTT. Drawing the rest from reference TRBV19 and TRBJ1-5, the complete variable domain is DGGITQSPKYLFRKEGQNVTLSCEQNLNHDAMYWYRQDPGQGLRLIYYSQIVNDFQKGDIAEGYSVSREKKESFPLTVTSAQKNPTAFYLCASKKGDRGDQPQHFGDGTRLSIL.

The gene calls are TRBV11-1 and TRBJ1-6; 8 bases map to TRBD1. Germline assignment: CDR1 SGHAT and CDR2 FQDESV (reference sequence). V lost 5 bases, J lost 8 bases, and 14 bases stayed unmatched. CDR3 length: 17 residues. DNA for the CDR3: TGTGCCAGCAGCGCTAGTGCAGGGGGCCTTAGGGATTCACCCCTCCACTTT. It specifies CASSASAGGLRDSPLHF.

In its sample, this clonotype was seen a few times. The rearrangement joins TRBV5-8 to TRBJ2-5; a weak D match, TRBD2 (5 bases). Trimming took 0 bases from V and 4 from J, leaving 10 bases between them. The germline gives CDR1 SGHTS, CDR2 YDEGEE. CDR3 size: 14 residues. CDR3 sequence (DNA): TGTGCCAGCAGCTTGGTTATCGGAGGAGAGACCCAGTACTTC. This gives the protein CASSLVIGGETQYF.

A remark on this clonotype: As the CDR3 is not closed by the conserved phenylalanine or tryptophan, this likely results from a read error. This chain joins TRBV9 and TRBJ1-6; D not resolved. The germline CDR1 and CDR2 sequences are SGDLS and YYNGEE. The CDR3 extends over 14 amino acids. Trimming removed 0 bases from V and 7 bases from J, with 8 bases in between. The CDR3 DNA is TGTGCCAGCAGCGTAGACGCTGGGAATTCACCCCTCCACCTT. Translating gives CASSVDAGNSPLHL.

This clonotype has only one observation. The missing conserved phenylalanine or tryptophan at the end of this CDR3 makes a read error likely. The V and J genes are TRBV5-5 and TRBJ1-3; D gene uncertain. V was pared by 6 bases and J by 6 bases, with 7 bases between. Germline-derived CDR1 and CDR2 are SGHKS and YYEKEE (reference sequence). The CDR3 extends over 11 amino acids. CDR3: CASILENTIYL. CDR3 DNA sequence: TGTGCCAGCATCCTAGAAAACACCATATATCTT.

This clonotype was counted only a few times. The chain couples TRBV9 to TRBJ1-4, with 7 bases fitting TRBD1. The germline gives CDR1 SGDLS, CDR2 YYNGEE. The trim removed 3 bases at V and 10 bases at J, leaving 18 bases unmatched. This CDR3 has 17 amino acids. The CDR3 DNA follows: TGTGCCAGCAGCGCCGCTGCCGGGGGACAGAGTCGAGTAAAACTGTTTTTT. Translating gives CASSAAAGGQSRVKLFF. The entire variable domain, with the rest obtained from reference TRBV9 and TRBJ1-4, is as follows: DSGVTQTPKHLITATGQRVTLRCSPRSGDLSVYWYQQSLDQGLQFLIQYYNGEERAKGNILERFSAQQFPDLHSELNLSSLELGDSALYFCASSAAAGGQSRVKLFFGSGTQLSVL.

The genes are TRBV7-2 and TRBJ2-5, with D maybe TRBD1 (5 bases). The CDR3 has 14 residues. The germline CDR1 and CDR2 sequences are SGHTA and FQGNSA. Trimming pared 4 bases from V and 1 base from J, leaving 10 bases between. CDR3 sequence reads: CASSSAGSQETQYF. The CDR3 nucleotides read TGTGCCAGCAGCTCCGCAGGGTCCCAAGAGACCCAGTACTTC.

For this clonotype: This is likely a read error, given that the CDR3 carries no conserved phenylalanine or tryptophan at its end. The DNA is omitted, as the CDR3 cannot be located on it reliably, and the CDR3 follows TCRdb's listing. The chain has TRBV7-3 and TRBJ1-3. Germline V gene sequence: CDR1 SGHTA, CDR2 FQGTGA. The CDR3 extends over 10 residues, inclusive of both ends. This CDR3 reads CASSLIGNSG.

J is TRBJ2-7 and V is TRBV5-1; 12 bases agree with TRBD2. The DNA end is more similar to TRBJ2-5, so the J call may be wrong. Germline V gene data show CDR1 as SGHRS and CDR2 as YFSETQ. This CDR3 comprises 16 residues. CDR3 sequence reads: CASSSVRLAGDETQYF. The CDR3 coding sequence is TGCGCCAGCAGCTCGGTCAGACTAGCGGGAGATGAGACCCAGTACTTC.

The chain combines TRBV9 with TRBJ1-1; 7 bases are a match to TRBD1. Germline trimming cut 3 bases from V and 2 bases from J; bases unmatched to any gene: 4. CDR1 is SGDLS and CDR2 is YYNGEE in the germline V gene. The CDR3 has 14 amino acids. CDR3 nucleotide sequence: TGTGCCAGCAGCGAGGGACAGTCAAACACTGAAGCTTTCTTT. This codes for CASSEGQSNTEAFF.

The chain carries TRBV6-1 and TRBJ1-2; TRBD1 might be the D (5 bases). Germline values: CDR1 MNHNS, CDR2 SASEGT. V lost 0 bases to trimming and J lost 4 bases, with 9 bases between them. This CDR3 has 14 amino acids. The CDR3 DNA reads TGTGCCAGCAGTGAAGCCCGACAGAGCTATGGCTACACCTTC. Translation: CASSEARQSYGYTF.

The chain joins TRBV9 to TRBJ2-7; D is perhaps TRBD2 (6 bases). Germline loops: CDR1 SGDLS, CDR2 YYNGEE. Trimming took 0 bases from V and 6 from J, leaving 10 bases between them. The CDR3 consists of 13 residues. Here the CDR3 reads CASSVGNSGEQYF. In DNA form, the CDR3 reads TGTGCCAGCAGCGTAGGTAATAGCGGCGAGCAGTACTTC.

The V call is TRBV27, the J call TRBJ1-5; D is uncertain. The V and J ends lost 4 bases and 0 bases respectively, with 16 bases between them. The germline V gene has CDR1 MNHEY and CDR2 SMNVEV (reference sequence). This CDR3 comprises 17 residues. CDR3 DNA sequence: TGTGCCAGCAGTTCGAAGATCGTAGCCGTTAGCAATCAGCCCCAGCATTTT. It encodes CASSSKIVAVSNQPQHF.